This T cell receptor (beta chain) was captured in a study of response to subunit inactivated influenza vaccine. Study results and limitations: Authors suggested seasonal influenza vaccinations each recruit few new T cells.

Germline CDR1 reads DFQATT; CDR2 reads SNEGSKA (reference sequence). This CDR3 contains 13 residues. This clonotype appeared a single time. As yet, its antigen is unknown. The germline gene is not matched at one end of the junction; a read error may be the cause. One entry per CDR3 protein, called by TCRdb with MiXCR from the RT-PCR reads. The sample has 800,000 or so distinct CDR3 sequences; less than 25% are singletons. The chain has TRBV20-1 and TRBJ2-5, with D possibly matching TRBD2 (5 bases). The TCR was taken from a middle-aged man who received an inactivated influenza vaccine. Sequenced material: PBMCs from blood, taken 4 to 6 days after vaccination. The CDR3 region is CSTRVPTKETQYF. The CDR3 coding sequence is TGCAGTACTAGAGTACCCACTAAAGAGACCCAGTACTTC.